These 31 T cell receptor beta chains originate from one sample sequenced in a study of cytomegalovirus exposure and HLA in healthy donors. The study ran its PCR with 60 Vbeta and 13 Jbeta primers. Measured with immunoSEQ multiplex PCR; TCRdb has only the in-frame clones, and not every one. The table has under 150,000 clones, over 75% seen once; the top ten hold 5.5% to 7%. The sequenced material came from PBMCs. These receptors were collected from a woman aged 40 to 49 in good health and CMV-seropositive.

The chain combines TRBV10-1 with TRBJ1-5; D call uncertain. V gave up 2 bases and J gave up 1 base, with 6 bases separating them. The CDR3 has 14 amino acids. The germline CDR1 and CDR2 sequences are WNHNN and SYGVQD (reference sequence). The CDR3 DNA reads as TGCGCCAGCAGTGAGAGAGTGAGCAATCAGCCCCAGCATTTT. Its translation: CASSERVSNQPQHF.

V gene TRBV5-8 combines with J gene TRBJ2-3, with TRBD2 identical over 9 bases. The CDR3 sequence is 15 residues long. CDR1 SGHTS and CDR2 YDEGEE come from the germline V gene. Trimming removed 2 bases from V and 8 bases from J; junction bases left unmatched: 9. CDR3 nucleotides: TGTGCCAGCAGCTTTTTCCCCCGGCGGGAGGGTACGCAGTATTTT. Translating gives CASSFFPRREGTQYF.

The rearrangement joins TRBV5-6 to TRBJ2-7; 7 bases line up with TRBD1. Per the germline V gene, CDR1 is SGHDT and CDR2 is YYEEEE. The CDR3 length is 15 residues. V dropped 4 bases and J dropped 5; count of bases not matched to a gene: 12. In DNA form, the CDR3 reads TGTGCCAGCAGCCCAGAACAGGGGCTAGTCCACGAGCAGTACTTC. Its translation: CASSPEQGLVHEQYF. Full variable domain (remainder filled in from reference TRBV5-6 and TRBJ2-7): DAGVTQSPTHLIKTRGQQVTLRCSPKSGHDTVSWYQQALGQGPQFIFQYYEEEERQRGNFPDRFSGHQFPNYSSELNVNALLLGDSALYLCASSPEQGLVHEQYFGPGTRLTVT.

The rearrangement links TRBV7-9 to TRBJ2-5; 10 bases align to TRBD2. The V gene end was trimmed by 6 bases and the J gene end by 5 bases; junction bases not matched to a gene: 15. From germline, CDR1 is SEHNR and CDR2 FQNEAQ (reference sequence). This CDR3 has 17 residues. CDR3 in DNA: TGTGCCAGCAGTTCTCAACCTCAGCGGGAGGGCAGGGAGACCCAGTACTTC. Protein product: CASSSQPQREGRETQYF.

The CDR3 coding sequence is TGTGCCAGCAGCAAAGGACAGACGCCTGAAGCTTTCTTT. As protein: CASSKGQTPEAFF. This chain links TRBV9 with TRBJ1-1; a possible D gene is TRBD1 (6 bases). Per germline, CDR1 SGDLS and CDR2 YYNGEE. The CDR3 length is 13 residues. Trimming pared 4 bases from V and 6 bases from J, leaving 13 bases between. Full variable domain (remainder filled in from reference TRBV9 and TRBJ1-1): DSGVTQTPKHLITATGQRVTLRCSPRSGDLSVYWYQQSLDQGLQFLIQYYNGEERAKGNILERFSAQQFPDLHSELNLSSLELGDSALYFCASSKGQTPEAFFGQGTRLTVV.

V is TRBV7-2 and J is TRBJ1-5; 7 nucleotides agree with TRBD1. This CDR3 spans 15 amino acids. Germline V gene sequence: CDR1 SGHTA, CDR2 FQGNSA. With V trimmed by 2 bases and J by 1 base, 2 bases remained unmatched. The CDR3 region is CASSLRQGSNQPQHF. CDR3 bases: TGTGCCAGCAGCTTACGACAGGGAAGCAATCAGCCCCAGCATTTT.

The rearrangement links TRBV30 to TRBJ1-1; no reliable D call. V lost 5 bases, J lost 1 base, and 17 bases lay in between. The CDR3 length is 15 residues. Per the germline V gene, CDR1 is GTSNPN and CDR2 is SVGIG (reference sequence). The CDR3 spells CAWLPRLRGNTEAFF. In DNA, the CDR3 is TGTGCCTGGCTTCCTCGGCTCCGAGGGAACACTGAAGCTTTCTTT.

This clone was counted between two and nine times. The J gene is TRBJ2-7, the V gene TRBV7-6; D is perhaps TRBD2 (5 bases). Germline CDR1 and CDR2: SGHVS and FNYEAQ. The CDR3 spans 13 residues. V was shortened by 4 bases and J by 1 base, with 8 bases between the two germline ends. The CDR3: CASSYGESYEQYF. As DNA, the CDR3 is TGTGCCAGCAGCTACGGGGAATCCTACGAGCAGTACTTC.

The chain employs TRBV19 and TRBJ1-5; 8 nucleotides line up with TRBD1. The CDR3 has 15 amino acids. J gave up 4 bases and V 3 bases, and 5 bases lay outside the gene matches. Germline values: CDR1 LNHDA, CDR2 SQIVND (reference sequence). The CDR3 region has the DNA TGTGCCAGTAGTATCGGACAGGGCAATAATCAGCCCCAGCATTTT. Protein sequence: CASSIGQGNNQPQHF.

The chain recombines TRBV28 with TRBJ2-7, with 11 bases identical to TRBD2. Unmatched junction bases numbered 19, after V lost 3 bases and J lost 0 bases. Germline assignment: CDR1 MDHEN and CDR2 SYDVKM. There are 21 residues in the CDR3. The CDR3 loop is CASSFRLAGSTITPTSYEQYF. For the CDR3, the DNA is TGTGCCAGCAGTTTTCGACTAGCGGGGAGCACAATAACTCCAACCTCCTACGAGCAGTACTTC. The full variable domain, completed using reference TRBV28 and TRBJ2-7, is DVKVTQSSRYLVKRTGEKVFLECVQDMDHENMFWYRQDPGLGLRLIYFSYDVKMKEKGDIPEGYSVSREKKERFSLILESASTNQTSMYLCASSFRLAGSTITPTSYEQYFGPGTRLTVT.

The chain combines TRBV29-1 with TRBJ2-7; weak D call: TRBD2 (5 bases). Germline V gene sequence: CDR1 SQVTM, CDR2 ANQGSEA. The CDR3 runs 16 residues. Deletions cut 3 bases from V and 0 bases from J, with 18 bases between. In DNA form, the CDR3 reads TGCAGCGTTGATCTATCGGGGTTTCGATCCTCCTACGAGCAGTACTTC. It translates to CSVDLSGFRSSYEQYF.

The rearrangement links TRBV2 to TRBJ2-6, with a weak D call TRBD1 (6 bases). The CDR3 covers 16 residues. CDR1 SNHLY and CDR2 FYNNEI come from the germline V gene. V was shortened by 5 bases and J by 0 bases, with 11 bases between the two germline ends. As DNA, the CDR3 is TGTGCCAGCAGTAAGACAGGACTCTCTGGGGCCAACGTCCTGACTTTC. Residues: CASSKTGLSGANVLTF.

The CDR3 protein is CASSASEQGGNTIYF. The CDR3 DNA follows: TGCGCCAGCAGCGCGTCCGAACAGGGAGGAAACACCATATATTTT. The V and J genes are TRBV5-1 and TRBJ1-3; a possible D gene is TRBD1 (6 bases). Between the trimmed V and J ends, which lost 4 bases and 4 bases, there was a span of 15 bases. Germline V CDR1 and CDR2: SGHRS, YFSETQ. There are 15 residues in the CDR3.

The chain carries TRBV15 and TRBJ1-2; 7 bases are a match to TRBD1. Germline trimming cut 1 base from V and 1 base from J; bases unmatched to any gene: 3. CDR3 length equals 15 residues. CDR1 and CDR2 from the germline V gene are LNHNV and YYDKDF (reference sequence). The CDR3 coding sequence is TGTGCCACCAGCAGAGGTCAGGGGGATAACTATGGCTACACCTTC. Encoded protein: CATSRGQGDNYGYTF.

This clone has more than one count but fewer than ten. The V gene is TRBV11-2, the J gene TRBJ2-1, with 12 nucleotides matching TRBD2. The CDR3 consists of 15 residues. Germline V gene sequence: CDR1 SGHAT, CDR2 FQNNGV. V trimming: 2 bases; J trimming: 7 bases; junction bases outside the gene matches: 3. Here the CDR3 DNA reads TGTGCCAGCAGCTTATCGACTAGCGGGAGTAATGAGCAGTTCTTC. Its translation: CASSLSTSGSNEQFF.

The chain uses TRBV6-6 and TRBJ2-7; TRBD1 agrees at 7 bases. The CDR3 has 15 residues. From germline, CDR1 is MNHNY and CDR2 SVGAGI (reference sequence). V gave up 2 bases and J gave up 0 bases; unmatched junction bases: 4. CDR3 bases: TGTGCCAGCAGTTACGGGGACAGCTTCTCCTACGAGCAGTACTTC. Its protein is CASSYGDSFSYEQYF.

This rearrangement joins TRBV6-5 to TRBJ2-7, with D tentatively TRBD2 (6 bases). Looked up from germline, CDR1 is MNHEY and CDR2 is SVGAGI. Trimming stripped 2 bases from V and 7 bases from J, with 6 bases between. The length of the CDR3 is 11 residues. The CDR3 DNA reads as TGTGCCAGCAGTTACGGGGGGGAGCAGTACTTC. Translated: CASSYGGEQYF.

The chain uses TRBV27 and TRBJ2-2, with D perhaps matching TRBD2 (5 bases). The ends were cut back, 4 bases at V and 7 bases at J, with 13 bases in the middle. The germline V gene encodes CDR1 MNHEY and CDR2 SMNVEV (reference sequence). This CDR3 has 14 amino acids. CDR3 region: CASSSITRVGELFF. CDR3 coding DNA: TGTGCCAGCAGTTCCATTACTAGGGTCGGGGAGCTGTTTTTT.

The chain combines TRBV4-3 with TRBJ2-2; 8 bases are a match to TRBD2. The germline V gene has CDR1 LGHNA and CDR2 YSLEER. CDR3 length: 18 residues. The V gene end was trimmed by 0 bases and the J gene end by 5 bases; junction bases not matched to a gene: 11. CDR3: CASSQDIVDSGITGELFF. CDR3 DNA: TGCGCCAGCAGCCAAGATATCGTGGATAGCGGGATAACCGGGGAGCTGTTTTTT.

This chain uses TRBV10-3 with TRBJ2-3, with D possibly matching TRBD2 (7 bases). There are 13 residues in the CDR3. Looked up from germline, CDR1 is ENHRY and CDR2 is SYGVKD. Trimming removed 11 bases from V and 0 bases from J, with 12 bases in between. CDR3 region: CAGRGESTDTQYF. CDR3 nucleotide sequence: TGTGCCGGGAGGGGGGAGAGCACAGATACGCAGTATTTT.

The rearrangement links TRBV10-1 to TRBJ2-7, with a tentative D call TRBD2 (5 bases). CDR1 WNHNN and CDR2 SYGVQD come from the germline V gene (reference sequence). Trimming pared 3 bases from V and 9 bases from J, leaving 21 bases between. This CDR3 comprises 15 residues. The CDR3 DNA reads as TGCGCCAGCAGTGACAGCGGCCGCGGCATGCGCGGGCAGTACTTC. This gives the protein CASSDSGRGMRGQYF.

The V call is TRBV7-9, the J call TRBJ2-7; TRBD2 aligns across 8 bases. CDR1 SEHNR and CDR2 FQNEAQ come from the germline V gene (reference sequence). The CDR3 runs to 14 residues. Unmatched junction bases numbered 6, after V lost 5 bases and J lost 3 bases. CDR3 region: CASSPPTSDYEQYF. Written as DNA, the CDR3 is TGTGCCAGCAGCCCTCCGACTAGCGACTACGAGCAGTACTTC.

The chain combines TRBV5-6 with TRBJ2-4; TRBD1 agrees at 7 bases. From germline, CDR1 is SGHDT and CDR2 YYEEEE. V was clipped by 4 bases and J by 4 bases; unmatched bases: 2. CDR3 length: 13 residues. The CDR3 reads CASSPDRKNIQYF. CDR3 bases: TGTGCCAGCAGCCCGGACAGGAAAAACATTCAGTACTTC.

The chain uses TRBV28 and TRBJ2-3; tentative D call: TRBD1 (5 bases). Trimming took off 7 bases at V and 6 bases at J, with 11 bases between the two ends. This CDR3 contains 12 residues. CDR1 and CDR2 (germline): MDHEN, SYDVKM. The CDR3, as DNA: TGTGCCAGCACGCAGGGTTTCGATACGCAGTATTTT. The encoded protein is CASTQGFDTQYF.

The rearrangement uses TRBV5-1 and TRBJ2-3, with 9 bases matching TRBD2. The germline CDR1 and CDR2 sequences are SGHRS and YFSETQ. CDR3 length: 15 residues. The V and J ends lost 4 bases and 0 bases, in that order; junction bases with no gene match: 3. CDR3 nucleotides: TGCGCCAGCAGCCTAGCGGGGCCCAGCACAGATACGCAGTATTTT. Translation: CASSLAGPSTDTQYF.

V is TRBV4-2 and J is TRBJ2-7; 9 bases agree with TRBD2. Germline V gene sequence: CDR1 LGHNA, CDR2 YNFKEQ. V trimming: 0 bases; J trimming: 1 base; junction bases outside the gene matches: 1. The CDR3 is 15 residues long. The CDR3 nucleotides read TGTGCCAGCAGCCAAGATAGCGGGAGATCCTACGAGCAGTACTTC. It yields the protein CASSQDSGRSYEQYF.

The chain recombines TRBV7-9 with TRBJ2-1, with 9 bases fitting TRBD2. Trimming removed 5 bases from V and 4 bases from J; junction bases left unmatched: 6. CDR1 and CDR2 from the germline V gene are SEHNR and FQNEAQ (reference sequence). This CDR3 spans 15 amino acids. The CDR3 DNA follows: TGTGCCAGCAGCCACTTGGCGGGAGGGTACAATGAGCAGTTCTTC. It is translated as CASSHLAGGYNEQFF.

Of note for this clone: The sample carries other DNA sequences with the same CDR3. The rearrangement joins TRBV6-1 to TRBJ1-5; unclear D gene. V lost 2 bases and J lost 1, with 6 bases in between. The CDR3 loop spans 14 amino acids. Looked up from germline, CDR1 is MNHNS and CDR2 is SASEGT. In nucleotides, the CDR3 is TGTGCCAGCAGTGAAAGCGGGAGCAATCAGCCCCAGCATTTT. Protein sequence: CASSESGSNQPQHF.

This chain joins TRBV28 and TRBJ1-5; 10 positions agree with TRBD1. This CDR3 comprises 15 residues. J gave up 4 bases and V 4 bases, and 4 bases lay outside the gene matches. CDR1 and CDR2 (germline): MDHEN, SYDVKM. The DNA of the CDR3 is TGTGCCAGCAGTTGGGTGGGACAGGGGAATCAGCCCCAGCATTTT. Encoded protein: CASSWVGQGNQPQHF.

V usage is TRBV2 and J usage is TRBJ2-7; the D gene is possibly TRBD2 (6 bases). This CDR3 region has 15 residues. With 3 bases removed from V and 7 bases from J, the gap between germline ends came to 19 bases. CDR1 and CDR2 (germline): SNHLY, FYNNEI. The CDR3 DNA follows: TGTGCCAGCAGTGAGGCCCTAGCGCGGACGGGGGAGCAGTACTTC. Its protein product is CASSEALARTGEQYF.

For the CDR3, the DNA is TGTGCCAGCAGTTTAACCGCCGGGAAAAACGAGCAGTACTTC. This codes for CASSLTAGKNEQYF. The chain couples TRBV27 to TRBJ2-7; D may be TRBD2 (5 bases). The CDR3 length is 14 residues. Trimming pared 2 bases from V and 5 bases from J, leaving 13 bases between. Germline V CDR1 and CDR2: MNHEY, SMNVEV (reference sequence).